This T cell receptor beta chain was profiled in a study of neurological immune-mediated disorders. General study results and limits: Multiple sclerosis was found to have the least TCR clonal expansion, below healthy controls, and HTLV-1-associated myelopathy the most. The absence of shared CDR3 amino acid sequences among expanded clones across subjects suggests private repertoires in all groups.

For the unsorted libraries, 2 million PBMCs stored at -80 C served as input. The CDR3 runs 15 residues. The germline V gene encodes CDR1 SGHDT and CDR2 YYEEEE. V was trimmed by 0 bases and J by 6 bases, leaving 13 bases between them. Synthesis of cDNA used 5'RACE (with 10-nucleotide random UMIs). TCRdb independently ran MiXCR on the 5' RACE reads; one entry per CDR3 protein. The repertoire includes tens of thousands of distinct CDR3 sequences, roughly 24% of them detected once, and 23% sits in the top ten. In regard to this clonotype: Its antigen is not identified.

This sequence originates from a woman in her sixties or seventies in good health. The specimen was PBMCs. The genes are TRBV5-6 and TRBJ2-1; D not resolved. CDR3 DNA sequence: TGTGCCAGCAGCTTGGAGAGCGACACAACCAATGAGCAGTTCTTC. Translation: CASSLESDTTNEQFF. Full variable domain (remainder filled in from reference TRBV5-6 and TRBJ2-1): DAGVTQSPTHLIKTRGQQVTLRCSPKSGHDTVSWYQQALGQGPQFIFQYYEEEERQRGNFPDRFSGHQFPNYSSELNVNALLLGDSALYLCASSLESDTTNEQFFGPGTRLTVL.